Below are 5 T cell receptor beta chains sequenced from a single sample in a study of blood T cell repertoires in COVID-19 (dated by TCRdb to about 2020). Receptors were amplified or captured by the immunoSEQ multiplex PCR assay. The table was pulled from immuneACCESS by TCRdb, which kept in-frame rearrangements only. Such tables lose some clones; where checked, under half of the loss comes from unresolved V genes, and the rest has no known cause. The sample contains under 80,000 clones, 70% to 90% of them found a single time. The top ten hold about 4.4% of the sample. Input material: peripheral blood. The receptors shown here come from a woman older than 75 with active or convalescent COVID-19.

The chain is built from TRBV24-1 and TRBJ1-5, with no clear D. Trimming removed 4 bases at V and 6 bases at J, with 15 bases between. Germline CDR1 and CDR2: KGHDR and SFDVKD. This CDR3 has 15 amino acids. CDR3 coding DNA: TGTGCCACCAGTGACCCCCGGAGGGCAGGTCAGCCCCAGCATTTT. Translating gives CATSDPRRAGQPQHF.

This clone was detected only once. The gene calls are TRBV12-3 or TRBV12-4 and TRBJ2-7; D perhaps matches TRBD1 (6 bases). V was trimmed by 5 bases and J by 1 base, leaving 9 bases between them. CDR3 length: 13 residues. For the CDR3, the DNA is TGTGCCAGCAGTGGTGGACAGTCCTACGAGCAGTACTTC. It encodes CASSGGQSYEQYF.

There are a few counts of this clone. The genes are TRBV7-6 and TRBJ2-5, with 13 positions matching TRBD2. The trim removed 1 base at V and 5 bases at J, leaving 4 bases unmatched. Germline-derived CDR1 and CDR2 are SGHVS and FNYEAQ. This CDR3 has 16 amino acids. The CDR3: CASSLGTSGSGETQYF. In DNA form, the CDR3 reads TGTGCCAGCAGCTTAGGGACTAGCGGGAGTGGTGAGACCCAGTACTTC. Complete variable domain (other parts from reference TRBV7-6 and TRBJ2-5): GAGVSQSPRYKVTKRGQDVALRCDPISGHVSLYWYRQALGQGPEFLTYFNYEAQQDKSGLPNDRFSAERPEGSISTLTIQRTEQRDSAMYRCASSLGTSGSGETQYFGPGTRLLVL.

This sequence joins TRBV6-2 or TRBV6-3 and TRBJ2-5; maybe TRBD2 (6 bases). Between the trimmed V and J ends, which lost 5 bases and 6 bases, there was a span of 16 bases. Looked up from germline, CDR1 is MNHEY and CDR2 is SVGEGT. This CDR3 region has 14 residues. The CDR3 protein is CASSKTGLRKTQYF. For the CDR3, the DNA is TGTGCCAGCAGTAAAACGGGACTGCGAAAGACCCAGTACTTC.

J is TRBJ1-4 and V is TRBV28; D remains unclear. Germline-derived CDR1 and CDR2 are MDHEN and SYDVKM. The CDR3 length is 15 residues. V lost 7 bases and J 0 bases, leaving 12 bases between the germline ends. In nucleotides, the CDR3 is TGTGCCAGCAATTCAGGAGGGACAACTAATGAAAAACTGTTTTTT. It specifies CASNSGGTTNEKLFF.